Following are 7 T cell receptor beta chains from one sample sequenced in a study of T cells after yellow fever vaccination. A single record per CDR3 protein comes from TCRdb applying MiXCR to the 5' RACE reads. In the table there are 110,000 to 150,000 distinct CDR3 sequences, 5% to 7.5% of which are singletons. Sequencing used CD4+ T cells sorted from PBMCs, obtained 10 days after the yellow fever booster vaccination. The source of these receptors is a man younger than 45 who received the YFV17D yellow fever vaccine.

This clonotype came up many times. This sequence joins TRBV5-5 and TRBJ2-7; the D gene is possibly TRBD1 (5 bases). CDR3 length: 15 amino acids. Trimming removed 1 base from V and 0 bases from J, with 11 bases in between. From germline, CDR1 is SGHKS and CDR2 YYEKEE (reference sequence). CDR3 residues: CASSLTGQSSYEQYF. CDR3 nucleotide sequence: TGTGCCAGCAGCTTGACAGGACAAAGCTCCTACGAGCAGTACTTC.

A note on this clonotype: One base away lies a much larger clone, so this may be a sequencing read error. The chain employs TRBV4-3 and TRBJ2-3; D call uncertain. Trimming took off 2 bases at V and 3 bases at J, with 12 bases between the two ends. The CDR3 loop spans 15 amino acids. The germline V gene encodes CDR1 LGHNA and CDR2 YSLEER. CDR3 nucleotide sequence: TGCGCCAGCAGCCAAAGGGAACCCTCGACAGATACGCAGTATTTT. This sequence encodes CASSQREPSTDTQYF.

This clonotype was picked up many times. The chain has TRBV20-1 and TRBJ2-1; weak D call: TRBD1 (5 bases). V was clipped by 3 bases and J by 14 bases, with 14 bases between them. This CDR3 is built from 11 residues. The germline CDR1 and CDR2 sequences are DFQATT and SNEGSKA (reference sequence). The CDR3 DNA reads TGCAGTGCTAGGTTGCAGGGCAAGGAGTTCTTC. Its protein is CSARLQGKEFF.

Concerning this clonotype itself: A clone one base away is much larger, so this may be a read error. The rearrangement uses TRBV5-1 and TRBJ2-2; perhaps TRBD2 as D (5 bases). The V gene's germline CDR1 is SGHRS and CDR2 YFSETQ. This CDR3 spans 12 amino acids. In DNA form, the CDR3 reads TGCGCCAGCATAGGCGACACCGGGGAGCTGCTTTTT. Translation: CASIGDTGELLF.

This clonotype occurred many times. CDR3 residues: CSVNRGRDTQYF. The CDR3, as DNA: TGCAGTGTCAATCGCGGGCGCGATACGCAGTATTTT. The J gene is TRBJ2-3, the V gene TRBV20-1, with D possibly matching TRBD2 (5 bases). Germline V gives CDR1 DFQATT, CDR2 SNEGSKA (reference sequence). The CDR3 consists of 12 residues. Trimming took 7 bases from V and 6 from J, leaving 14 bases between them.

In its sample, this clonotype was seen many times. CDR3 bases: TGTGCCAGCAGCGGGACCGGGACTAGCACGGATGAGCAGTTCTTC. Protein: CASSGTGTSTDEQFF. The chain carries TRBV5-4 and TRBJ2-1; 9 nucleotides match TRBD2. CDR3 length equals 15 residues. Trimming at V came to 4 bases and at J to 8 bases, leaving 10 bases not matched to a gene. Per the germline V gene, CDR1 is SGHNT and CDR2 is YYREEE (reference sequence).

Ten or more counts support this clonotype. This chain links TRBV3-1 with TRBJ1-2; possibly TRBD1 for D (6 bases). The CDR3 has 12 residues. Trimming left V 5 bases short and J 10 bases short, with 14 bases between. Germline V CDR1 and CDR2: LGHDT, YNNKEL (reference sequence). Written as DNA, the CDR3 is TGTGCCAGCAGCAAAGGGGGTGCAGACTACACCTTC. Amino acids: CASSKGGADYTF. Complete variable domain (other parts from reference TRBV3-1 and TRBJ1-2): DTAVSQTPKYLVTQMGNDKSIKCEQNLGHDTMYWYKQDSKKFLKIMFSYNNKELIINETVPNRFSPKSPDKAHLNLHINSLELGDSAVYFCASSKGGADYTFGSGTRLTVV.